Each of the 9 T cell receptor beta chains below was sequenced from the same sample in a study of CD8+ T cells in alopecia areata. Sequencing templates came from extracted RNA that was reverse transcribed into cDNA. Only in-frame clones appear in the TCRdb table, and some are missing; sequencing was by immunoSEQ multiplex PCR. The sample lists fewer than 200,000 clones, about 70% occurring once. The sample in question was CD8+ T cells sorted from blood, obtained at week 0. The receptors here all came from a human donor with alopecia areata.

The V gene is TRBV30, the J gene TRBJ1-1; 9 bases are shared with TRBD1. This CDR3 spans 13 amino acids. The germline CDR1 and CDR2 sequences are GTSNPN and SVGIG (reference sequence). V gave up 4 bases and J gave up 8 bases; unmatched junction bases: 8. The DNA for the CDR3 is TGTGCCTGGATCGACAGGGGGGATATCGAAGCTTTCTTT. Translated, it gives CAWIDRGDIEAFF.

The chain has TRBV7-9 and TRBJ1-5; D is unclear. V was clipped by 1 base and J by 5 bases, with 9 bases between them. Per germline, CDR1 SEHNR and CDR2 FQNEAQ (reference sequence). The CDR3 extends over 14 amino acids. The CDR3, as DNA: TGTGCCAGCAGCTTAGTGGCAGGTGATCAGCCCCAGCATTTT. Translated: CASSLVAGDQPQHF.

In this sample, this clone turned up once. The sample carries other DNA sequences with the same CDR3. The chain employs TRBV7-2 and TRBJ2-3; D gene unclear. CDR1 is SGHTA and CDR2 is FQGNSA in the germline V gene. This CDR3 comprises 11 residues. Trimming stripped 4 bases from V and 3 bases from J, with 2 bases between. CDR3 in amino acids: CASSYTDTQYF. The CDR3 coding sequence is TGTGCCAGCAGCTATACAGATACGCAGTATTTT.

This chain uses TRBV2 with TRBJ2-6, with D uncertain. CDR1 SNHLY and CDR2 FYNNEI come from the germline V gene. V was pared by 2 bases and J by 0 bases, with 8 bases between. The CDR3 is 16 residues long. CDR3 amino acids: CASSELWVSGANVLTF. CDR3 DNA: TGTGCCAGCAGTGAACTTTGGGTCTCTGGGGCCAACGTCCTGACTTTC.

CDR3 in amino acids: CASSLDRGTDTQYF. Here the CDR3 DNA reads TGCGCCAGCAGCTTGGACAGGGGGACAGATACGCAGTATTTT. This chain uses TRBV5-1 with TRBJ2-3; 8 nucleotides align to TRBD1. The length of the CDR3 is 14 residues. Per the germline V gene, CDR1 is SGHRS and CDR2 is YFSETQ. Trimming at V came to 0 bases and at J to 3 bases, leaving 0 bases not matched to a gene.

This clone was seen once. The CDR3, as DNA: TGTGCCAGCAGCGAAGGAGGAGCTGAAGCTTTCTTT. It yields the protein CASSEGGAEAFF. The chain recombines TRBV9 with TRBJ1-1; D gene unclear. The CDR3 is 12 residues long. The germline gives CDR1 SGDLS, CDR2 YYNGEE. Trimming left V 3 bases short and J 6 bases short, with 9 bases between.

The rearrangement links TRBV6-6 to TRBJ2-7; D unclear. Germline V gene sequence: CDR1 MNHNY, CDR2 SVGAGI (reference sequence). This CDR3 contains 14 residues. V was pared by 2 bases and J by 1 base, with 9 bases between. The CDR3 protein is CASSYDVISYEQYF. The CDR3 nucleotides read TGTGCCAGCAGTTACGATGTCATTTCCTACGAGCAGTACTTC.

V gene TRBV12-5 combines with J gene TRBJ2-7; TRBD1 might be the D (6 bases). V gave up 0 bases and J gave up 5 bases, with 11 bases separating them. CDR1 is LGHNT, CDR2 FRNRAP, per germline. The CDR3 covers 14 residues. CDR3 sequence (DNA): TGTGCTAGTGGTTTGGTACAGGGCAGGGACGAGCAGTACTTC. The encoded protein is CASGLVQGRDEQYF.

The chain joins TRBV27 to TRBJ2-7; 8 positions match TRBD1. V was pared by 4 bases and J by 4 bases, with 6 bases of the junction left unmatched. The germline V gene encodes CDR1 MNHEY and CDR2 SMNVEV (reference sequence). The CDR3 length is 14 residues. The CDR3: CASSSGQGLYEQYF. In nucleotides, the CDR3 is TGTGCCAGCAGTTCAGGACAGGGTTTGTACGAGCAGTACTTC.